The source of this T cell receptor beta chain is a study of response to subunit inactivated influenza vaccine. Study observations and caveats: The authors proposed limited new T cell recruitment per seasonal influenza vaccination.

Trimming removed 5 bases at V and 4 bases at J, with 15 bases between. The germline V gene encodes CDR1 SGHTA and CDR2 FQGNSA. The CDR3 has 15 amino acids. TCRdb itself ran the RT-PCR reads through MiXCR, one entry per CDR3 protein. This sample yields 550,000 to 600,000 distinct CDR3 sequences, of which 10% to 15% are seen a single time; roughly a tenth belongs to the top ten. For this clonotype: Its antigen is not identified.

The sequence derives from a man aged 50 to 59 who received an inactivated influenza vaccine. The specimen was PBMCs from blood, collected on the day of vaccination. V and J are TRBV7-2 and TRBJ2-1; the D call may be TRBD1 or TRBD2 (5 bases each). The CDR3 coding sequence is TGTGCCAGCAGCACGACCGGGACGCAGTACAATGAGCAGTTCTTC. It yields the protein CASSTTGTQYNEQFF. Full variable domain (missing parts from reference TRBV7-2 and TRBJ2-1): GAGVSQSPSNKVTEKGKDVELRCDPISGHTALYWYRQSLGQGLEFLIYFQGNSAPDKSGLPSDRFSAERTGGSVSTLTIQRTQQEDSAVYLCASSTTGTQYNEQFFGPGTRLTVL.